Following are 27 T cell receptor beta chains from one sample sequenced in a study of cytomegalovirus exposure and HLA in healthy donors. The PCR was carried out with 60 Vbeta primers and 13 Jbeta primers. The protocol was immunoSEQ multiplex PCR, while the TCRdb copy is restricted to in-frame clones and leaves out a portion. The table has 100,000 to 150,000 clones, less than 80% seen once. Sequencing was performed on PBMCs. The receptors here all came from a man aged 25 to 40 in good health and CMV-seronegative.

The V gene is TRBV18, the J gene TRBJ1-2; D not resolved. Trimming pared 2 bases from V and 0 bases from J, leaving 10 bases between. There are 15 residues in the CDR3. Germline values: CDR1 KGHSH, CDR2 LQKENI. As DNA, the CDR3 is TGTGCCAGCTCACCATTGAGGGAAACTAACTATGGCTACACCTTC. Protein sequence: CASSPLRETNYGYTF. Complete variable domain (other parts from reference TRBV18 and TRBJ1-2): NAGVMQNPRHLVRRRGQEARLRCSPMKGHSHVYWYRQLPEEGLKFMVYLQKENIIDESGMPKERFSAEFPKEGPSILRIQQVVRGDSAAYFCASSPLRETNYGYTFGSGTRLTVV.

V and J are TRBV11-3 and TRBJ2-1; TRBD1 might be the D (5 bases). CDR1 and CDR2 from the germline V gene are SGHNT and YENEEA. The CDR3 is 15 residues long. With 8 bases removed from V and 5 bases from J, the gap between germline ends came to 19 bases. The CDR3 region has the DNA TGTGCCAGCGGTCCCGGAAGGGGAATGGACAATGAGCAGTTCTTC. Translation: CASGPGRGMDNEQFF.

This clone has just a few counts. The chain links TRBV25-1 to TRBJ1-3, with a weak D call TRBD1 (5 bases). V shed 1 base and J shed 0 bases, with 13 bases lying between them. CDR1 is MGHDK and CDR2 is SYGVNS in the germline V gene. The CDR3 runs 17 residues. The CDR3 spells CASSEWPSGGSGNTIYF. CDR3 nucleotide sequence: TGTGCCAGCAGTGAATGGCCCTCGGGGGGCTCTGGAAACACCATATATTTT.

This clone was counted only a few times. The chain employs TRBV2 and TRBJ1-1; a weak D match, TRBD1 (5 bases). This CDR3 has 14 amino acids. Germline CDR1 SNHLY, CDR2 FYNNEI. V gave up 3 bases and J gave up 5 bases, with 13 bases separating them. The CDR3 coding sequence is TGTGCCAGCAGTGACCCCGGGGGAGGGACTGAAGCTTTCTTT. It encodes CASSDPGGGTEAFF.

J is TRBJ2-1 and V is TRBV10-3; 9 bases map to TRBD1. Trimming took 7 bases from V and 4 from J; bases not matched to a gene: 8. The CDR3 extends over 15 amino acids. Germline CDR1 ENHRY, CDR2 SYGVKD. The CDR3 DNA is TGTGCCATCACTCCCGGGACAGGGCCTTACAATGAGCAGTTCTTC. As protein: CAITPGTGPYNEQFF.

The rearrangement joins TRBV5-5 to TRBJ2-7; D is uncertain. This CDR3 region has 15 residues. V was shortened by 0 bases and J by 2 bases, with 12 bases between the two germline ends. Germline lookup yields CDR1 SGHKS and CDR2 YYEKEE (reference sequence). As DNA, the CDR3 is TGTGCCAGCAGCTTGGAGAGGAAGTCAACCTACGAGCAGTACTTC. Translation: CASSLERKSTYEQYF. The full variable domain, with the rest looked up from reference TRBV5-5 and TRBJ2-7, is DAGVTQSPTHLIKTRGQQVTLRCSPISGHKSVSWYQQVLGQGPQFIFQYYEKEERGRGNFPDRFSARQFPNYSSELNVNALLLGDSALYLCASSLERKSTYEQYFGPGTRLTVT.

The rearrangement joins TRBV5-6 to TRBJ1-4; D is ambiguous. V was pared by 4 bases and J by 10 bases, with 11 bases between. The CDR3 is 12 residues long. Germline loops: CDR1 SGHDT, CDR2 YYEEEE. The CDR3 coding sequence is TGTGCCAGCAGCCCGGTCGCCGGAAAACTGTTTTTT. The encoded protein is CASSPVAGKLFF.

This clone turned up a few times. The chain is built from TRBV2 and TRBJ1-1; D remains unclear. Trimming shortened V by 5 bases and J by 5 bases, and 18 bases separated the two germline ends. Per germline, CDR1 SNHLY and CDR2 FYNNEI. The CDR3 runs 15 residues. The CDR3 bases are TGTGCCAGCAGTTCTCAACTACAGCGGCGGACTGAAGCTTTCTTT. The encoded protein is CASSSQLQRRTEAFF. Drawing the rest from reference TRBV2 and TRBJ1-1, the complete variable domain is EPEVTQTPSHQVTQMGQEVILRCVPISNHLYFYWYRQILGQKVEFLVSFYNNEISEKSEIFDDQFSVERPDGSNFTLKIRSTKLEDSAMYFCASSSQLQRRTEAFFGQGTRLTVV.

CDR3 residues: CASSPGGEDTEAFF. CDR3 DNA sequence: TGTGCCAGTAGTCCAGGTGGGGAGGACACTGAAGCTTTCTTT. The J gene is TRBJ1-1, the V gene TRBV19; D not resolved. V gave up 5 bases and J gave up 3 bases, with 13 bases separating them. The germline gives CDR1 LNHDA, CDR2 SQIVND (reference sequence). This CDR3 is 14 amino acids long.

The chain combines TRBV9 with TRBJ1-2; D is perhaps TRBD1 (6 bases). The CDR3 runs 14 residues. The germline CDR1 and CDR2 sequences are SGDLS and YYNGEE. V was shortened by 3 bases and J by 3 bases, with 12 bases between the two germline ends. This chain's CDR3 is CASSAQGWDYGYTF. DNA of the CDR3: TGTGCCAGCAGCGCACAGGGTTGGGACTATGGCTACACCTTC.

The V and J genes are TRBV11-2 and TRBJ2-1, with D unresolved. V gave up 5 bases and J gave up 3 bases, with 17 bases separating them. Germline values: CDR1 SGHAT, CDR2 FQNNGV. The CDR3 has 16 residues. CDR3 nucleotide sequence: TGTGCCAGCAGCCCCTCCGGCGCGGTACTCTACAATGAGCAGTTCTTC. This translates into CASSPSGAVLYNEQFF.

J is TRBJ1-1 and V is TRBV7-8; no firm D call. Germline V lookup: CDR1 SGHVS, CDR2 FQNEAQ. The CDR3 totals 12 residues. V was trimmed by 0 bases and J by 8 bases, leaving 7 bases between them. CDR3 residues: CASSLAVGEAFF. DNA for the CDR3: TGTGCCAGCAGCTTAGCTGTCGGGGAAGCTTTCTTT. Looking up the rest from reference TRBV7-8 and TRBJ1-1 gives the full variable domain: GAGVSQSPRYKVAKRGQDVALRCDPISGHVSLFWYQQALGQGPEFLTYFQNEAQLDKSGLPSDRFFAERPEGSVSTLKIQRTQQEDSAVYLCASSLAVGEAFFGQGTRLTVV.

The chain combines TRBV7-9 with TRBJ1-5; possible D gene TRBD1, 6 bases. Germline V gene sequence: CDR1 SEHNR, CDR2 FQNEAQ (reference sequence). Trimming stripped 1 base from V and 2 bases from J, with 12 bases between. The CDR3 runs 16 residues. The CDR3 spells CASSLGQGLGNQPQHF. The CDR3 DNA sequence: TGTGCCAGCAGCTTAGGGCAGGGGTTAGGCAATCAGCCCCAGCATTTT.

As for this clone: The junction differs from germline at one of its ends, possibly a read error. The V call is TRBV7-9, the J call TRBJ1-6; D is unresolved. The CDR3 loop spans 14 amino acids. Germline V lookup: CDR1 SEHNR, CDR2 FQNEAQ (reference sequence). CDR3 nucleotide sequence: TGTGCCAGCAGCTATACAGAATACAATTTACCCCTCCACTTT. It encodes CASSYTEYNLPLHF.

V and J are TRBV13 and TRBJ2-7, with 8 bases matching TRBD2. The junction had 2 bases not matched to a gene; V was cut back by 2 bases and J by 2 bases. Germline values: CDR1 PRHDT, CDR2 FYEKMQ (reference sequence). The CDR3 totals 14 residues. The CDR3 sequence: CASSLFGGAYEQYF. In nucleotides, the CDR3 is TGTGCCAGCAGCTTATTCGGGGGGGCCTACGAGCAGTACTTC.

This clone has just one count. This chain uses TRBV4-2 with TRBJ2-7, with 10 positions matching TRBD2. Losses at the gene ends were 0 bases for V and 5 bases for J; bases not matched to a gene: 10. Germline V gene data show CDR1 as LGHNA and CDR2 as YNFKEQ. The CDR3 contains 17 residues. CDR3 in amino acids: CASSQDLIVAGGHEQYF. The CDR3 DNA follows: TGTGCCAGCAGCCAAGATCTCATAGTAGCGGGGGGCCACGAGCAGTACTTC.

The chain recombines TRBV14 with TRBJ2-5; 8 positions match TRBD2. V gave up 1 base and J gave up 2 bases; unmatched junction bases: 6. CDR1 and CDR2 (germline): SGHDN, FVKESK. The CDR3 sequence is 16 residues long. CDR3 DNA sequence: TGTGCCAGCAGCCAAGGTGGCGGGGGGTTACAAGAGACCCAGTACTTC. Residues: CASSQGGGGLQETQYF.

This clone turned up a few times. The chain is built from TRBV7-8 and TRBJ2-5; no definite D call. The V gene's germline CDR1 is SGHVS and CDR2 FQNEAQ. CDR3 size: 13 residues. The V and J ends lost 4 bases and 5 bases respectively, with 11 bases between them. The CDR3 here is CASSSSPRETQYF. CDR3 nucleotides: TGTGCCAGCAGCTCCTCCCCCCGGGAGACCCAGTACTTC. The full variable domain, rest sourced from reference TRBV7-8 and TRBJ2-5, is GAGVSQSPRYKVAKRGQDVALRCDPISGHVSLFWYQQALGQGPEFLTYFQNEAQLDKSGLPSDRFFAERPEGSVSTLKIQRTQQEDSAVYLCASSSSPRETQYFGPGTRLLVL.

V gene TRBV4-2 combines with J gene TRBJ2-5; possible D gene TRBD2, 6 bases. The CDR3 consists of 14 residues. Germline CDR1 reads LGHNA; CDR2 reads YNFKEQ. V lost 2 bases and J lost 5, with 12 bases in between. In DNA, the CDR3 is TGTGCCAGCAGCCAACCCGGGACTTTGGAGACCCAGTACTTC. It codes for CASSQPGTLETQYF.

The chain uses TRBV6-5 and TRBJ2-3; 7 bases line up with TRBD2. CDR1 is MNHEY, CDR2 SVGAGI, per germline. The CDR3 consists of 15 residues. J gave up 2 bases and V 2 bases, and 4 bases lay outside the gene matches. CDR3 loop: CASSYMGGTTDTQYF. CDR3 DNA: TGTGCCAGCAGTTACATGGGGGGGACCACAGATACGCAGTATTTT.

This clone was found once. V is TRBV5-1 and J is TRBJ2-7; TRBD1 agrees at 8 bases. The V and J ends lost 4 bases and 3 bases, in that order; junction bases with no gene match: 6. The germline V gene has CDR1 SGHRS and CDR2 YFSETQ. CDR3 size: 14 residues. The CDR3 region is CASSNRDRHYEQYF. The CDR3 DNA reads as TGCGCCAGCAGCAACCGGGACAGGCACTACGAGCAGTACTTC.

This chain links TRBV7-2 with TRBJ2-7; D might be TRBD2 (6 bases). This CDR3 contains 15 residues. CDR1 and CDR2 from the germline V gene are SGHTA and FQGNSA. Trimming shortened V by 1 base and J by 2 bases, and 12 bases separated the two germline ends. CDR3 nucleotide sequence: TGTGCCAGCAGCTTAGGTGGGGGGAATACCTACGAGCAGTACTTC. Translated: CASSLGGGNTYEQYF.

V gene TRBV4-1 combines with J gene TRBJ2-1; D uncertain. The CDR3 totals 15 residues. Trimming removed 3 bases at V and 0 bases at J, with 9 bases between. The germline gives CDR1 MGHRA, CDR2 YSYEKL. CDR3 sequence (DNA): TGCGCCAGCAGCCAGTCTCGTAACTCCTACAATGAGCAGTTCTTC. Its translation is CASSQSRNSYNEQFF.

The chain recombines TRBV27 with TRBJ2-2, with D possibly matching TRBD1 (6 bases). The CDR3 contains 19 residues. Per the germline V gene, CDR1 is MNHEY and CDR2 is SMNVEV (reference sequence). The ends were cut back, 1 base at V and 3 bases at J, with 21 bases in the middle. This chain's CDR3 is CASSLFGQGGDLHTGELFF. The CDR3 nucleotides are TGTGCCAGCAGTTTATTCGGCCAAGGGGGTGACCTCCACACCGGGGAGCTGTTTTTT.

This chain connects TRBV10-3 to TRBJ1-2; D is perhaps TRBD1 (6 bases). The germline gives CDR1 ENHRY, CDR2 SYGVKD. This CDR3 is built from 12 residues. V lost 5 bases and J lost 6, with 10 bases in between. The CDR3 reads CAISHNRDGYTF. The DNA of the CDR3 is TGTGCCATCAGTCATAACAGGGATGGCTACACCTTC.

The chain's CDR3 is CASTMIGRRRGDYGYTF. The CDR3 bases are TGTGCCAGCACAATGATTGGCCGGCGCAGGGGTGACTATGGCTACACCTTC. This sequence joins TRBV19 and TRBJ1-2; possibly TRBD1 for D (6 bases). This CDR3 is built from 17 residues. Germline lookup yields CDR1 LNHDA and CDR2 SQIVND (reference sequence). Trimming stripped 9 bases from V and 3 bases from J, with 26 bases between.

CDR3 region: CASSEMTGWNSPLHF. The CDR3, as DNA: TGTGCCAGCAGCGAAATGACAGGGTGGAATTCACCCCTCCACTTT. This chain uses TRBV6-1 with TRBJ1-6, with 7 bases lining up with TRBD1. The junction had 9 bases not matched to a gene; V was cut back by 6 bases and J by 7 bases. This CDR3 is 15 amino acids long. The V gene's germline CDR1 is MNHNS and CDR2 SASEGT.